These 32 T cell receptor beta chains originate from one sample sequenced in a study of Ad26.COV2.S vaccination and SARS-CoV-2 variants. Clones were read by immunoSEQ multiplex PCR, and TCRdb kept only the in-frame ones, dropping some. Among around 340,000 clones listed, about 87% were seen once. Treatment of the sample: some 19 received Ad26.COV2.S at low or high dose, single or two shots; several received placebo; per-sample allocation not given. Vaccine and placebo recipients were sampled on day 63 after the first injection. This material consisted of peripheral blood, taken in a trial of Ad26.COV2.S vaccine versus placebo. These receptors originate from a person aged 18 to 65 who received the Ad26.COV2.S COVID-19 vaccine or a placebo.

This chain joins TRBV4-2 and TRBJ2-1; 7 positions agree with TRBD1. CDR1 and CDR2 (germline): LGHNA, YNFKEQ. V dropped 3 bases and J dropped 1; count of bases not matched to a gene: 6. This CDR3 has 16 amino acids. CDR3 region: CASSQRGRVSYNEQFF. Here the CDR3 DNA reads TGTGCCAGCAGCCAGAGGGGGCGCGTTTCCTACAATGAGCAGTTCTTC.

The chain joins TRBV13 to TRBJ2-5; D not certain. Deletions cut 7 bases from V and 3 bases from J, with 21 bases between. The CDR3 is made up of 16 amino acids. Germline V lookup: CDR1 PRHDT, CDR2 FYEKMQ (reference sequence). The CDR3 nucleotides are TGTGCCAGCACGATCCTGGCTGCCGGACCAAAAGAGACCCAGTACTTC. Translation gives CASTILAAGPKETQYF.

The V gene is TRBV18, the J gene TRBJ1-2; possible D gene TRBD1, 5 bases. CDR1 KGHSH and CDR2 LQKENI come from the germline V gene. The CDR3 contains 15 residues. Trimming cost V 2 bases and J 6 bases, with 16 bases left between them. The CDR3 coding sequence is TGTGCCAGCTCACCAAGCCCTGGGGCCTCGGATGGCTACACCTTC. Amino acid sequence: CASSPSPGASDGYTF. The full variable domain, in which reference TRBV18 and TRBJ1-2 provide the parts outside the CDR3, is NAGVMQNPRHLVRRRGQEARLRCSPMKGHSHVYWYRQLPEEGLKFMVYLQKENIIDESGMPKERFSAEFPKEGPSILRIQQVVRGDSAAYFCASSPSPGASDGYTFGSGTRLTVV.

CDR3 nucleotide sequence: TGTGCCAGCAGGCGACAGGGGGGACCGGAGCAGTACTTC. It is translated as CASRRQGGPEQYF. V is TRBV6-5 and J is TRBJ2-7, with 9 bases lining up with TRBD1. The CDR3 has 13 residues. Losses at the gene ends were 6 bases for V and 7 bases for J; bases not matched to a gene: 7. The germline V gene encodes CDR1 MNHEY and CDR2 SVGAGI.

This clone turned up a few times. The chain is built from TRBV19 and TRBJ1-3; perhaps TRBD1 as D (5 bases). The CDR3 runs 14 residues. V was shortened by 4 bases and J by 9 bases, with 16 bases between the two germline ends. CDR1 and CDR2 from the germline V gene are LNHDA and SQIVND (reference sequence). The CDR3 region has the DNA TGTGCCAGTAGTAGCCGGAACGGGGGTGGCACCATATATTTT. Its translation: CASSSRNGGGTIYF.

The J gene is TRBJ2-1, the V gene TRBV6-5, with D tentatively TRBD2 (5 bases). The CDR3 consists of 15 residues. Trimming stripped 5 bases from V and 3 bases from J, with 14 bases between. Germline V gene sequence: CDR1 MNHEY, CDR2 SVGAGI. Here the CDR3 reads CASSTPSGIYNEQFF. The CDR3 bases are TGTGCCAGCAGTACCCCCTCCGGGATCTACAATGAGCAGTTCTTC.

This clone was seen only once. The chain joins TRBV15 to TRBJ2-7; D possibly corresponds to TRBD2 (5 bases). CDR3 size: 13 residues. With 8 bases removed from V and 3 bases from J, the gap between germline ends came to 14 bases. The germline CDR1 and CDR2 sequences are LNHNV and YYDKDF (reference sequence). The CDR3 spells CATVPRRGYEQYF. CDR3 sequence (DNA): TGTGCCACCGTCCCCAGACGGGGCTACGAGCAGTACTTC.

This chain connects TRBV19 to TRBJ2-2, with 13 positions matching TRBD2. The length of the CDR3 is 17 residues. CDR1 is LNHDA, CDR2 SQIVND, per germline (reference sequence). After removal of 5 bases from V and 5 bases from J, the junction contained 8 bases not matched to a gene. The CDR3 nucleotides read TGTGCCAGTAGTGTGGGACTAGCGGGGACAGAAACCGGGGAGCTGTTTTTT. As protein: CASSVGLAGTETGELFF.

As DNA, the CDR3 is TGTGCCAGCAGCCAAGGGTCCGAAGGGAGGGGGACCCAGTACTTC. This gives the protein CASSQGSEGRGTQYF. The chain couples TRBV3-1 (or the pseudogene TRBV3-2) to TRBJ2-5, with TRBD2 matching 7 bases. The V and J ends lost 1 base and 7 bases, in that order; junction bases with no gene match: 9. The CDR3 length is 15 residues. Germline loops: CDR1 LGHDT, CDR2 YNNKEL (reference sequence).

The chain joins TRBV18 to TRBJ2-4; D call uncertain. Trimming pared 0 bases from V and 7 bases from J, leaving 16 bases between. This CDR3 is 16 amino acids long. The germline V gene encodes CDR1 KGHSH and CDR2 LQKENI. This CDR3 is CASSPPVDFLNNIQYF. The CDR3 nucleotides read TGTGCCAGCTCACCACCGGTCGATTTCCTGAACAACATTCAGTACTTC.

The chain links TRBV4-2 to TRBJ1-4; D is perhaps TRBD1 (5 bases). V was cut by 4 bases and J by 8 bases, with 14 bases left in between. The CDR3 is 14 residues long. Germline CDR1 reads LGHNA; CDR2 reads YNFKEQ. The CDR3 DNA is TGTGCCAGCAGCCGGGGACGTAGTGGGGAAAAACTGTTTTTT. It specifies CASSRGRSGEKLFF.

The chain is built from TRBV28 and TRBJ1-2; D not resolved. The CDR3 consists of 14 residues. V dropped 2 bases and J dropped 8 bases, with 15 bases sitting between them. Germline V gene lookup returns CDR1 MDHEN and CDR2 SYDVKM. The CDR3 DNA follows: TGTGCCAGCAGTTTACCCGACCGGTTCGGGGGCTACACCTTC. This codes for CASSLPDRFGGYTF.

The chain joins TRBV7-9 to TRBJ2-7; 7 nucleotides match TRBD1. Looked up from germline, CDR1 is SEHNR and CDR2 is FQNEAQ (reference sequence). This CDR3 comprises 15 residues. Germline trimming cut 3 bases from V and 1 base from J; bases unmatched to any gene: 6. The CDR3 is CASSLSQGQSYEQYF. The CDR3 DNA sequence: TGTGCCAGCAGCTTGTCACAGGGGCAATCCTACGAGCAGTACTTC.

The V call is TRBV7-8, the J call TRBJ1-2; D may be TRBD1 (6 bases). This CDR3 contains 14 residues. Trimming stripped 3 bases from V and 6 bases from J, with 14 bases between. The V gene's germline CDR1 is SGHVS and CDR2 FQNEAQ. CDR3 protein: CASSLQNREHGYTF. The CDR3 DNA follows: TGTGCCAGCAGCTTGCAAAACAGGGAGCATGGCTACACCTTC.

This sequence joins TRBV7-9 and TRBJ1-5; 7 nucleotides align to TRBD1. CDR1 is SEHNR, CDR2 FQNEAQ, per germline (reference sequence). The CDR3 spans 18 residues. Trimming removed 1 base from V and 4 bases from J; junction bases left unmatched: 13. The CDR3 loop is CASSLGTGFLGPNQPQHF. The DNA of the CDR3 is TGTGCCAGCAGCTTAGGGACAGGTTTCTTAGGGCCTAATCAGCCCCAGCATTTT.

The rearrangement links TRBV9 to TRBJ1-1, with TRBD1 matching 8 bases. The CDR3 has 14 amino acids. The J segment lost 3 bases and the V segment lost 3 bases, leaving 4 bases of the junction unmatched. Germline assignment: CDR1 SGDLS and CDR2 YYNGEE. The CDR3 nucleotides read TGTGCCAGCAGCGAAACAGGGGGTGACACTGAAGCTTTCTTT. It translates to CASSETGGDTEAFF.

This sequence joins TRBV11-3 and TRBJ2-3; D is perhaps TRBD2 (5 bases). V lost 0 bases, J lost 0 bases, and 7 bases lay in between. This CDR3 spans 15 amino acids. Per germline, CDR1 SGHNT and CDR2 YENEEA. The CDR3 DNA reads as TGTGCCAGCAGCTTAGAAGGCGGGAGCACAGATACGCAGTATTTT. Translating it yields CASSLEGGSTDTQYF. Full variable domain (rest looked up from reference TRBV11-3 and TRBJ2-3): EAGVVQSPRYKIIEKKQPVAFWCNPISGHNTLYWYLQNLGQGPELLIRYENEEAVDDSQLPKDRFSAERLKGVDSTLKIQPAELGDSAVYLCASSLEGGSTDTQYFGPGTRLTVL.

This chain joins TRBV5-5 and TRBJ1-1, with TRBD1 matching over 11 bases. Germline-derived CDR1 and CDR2 are SGHKS and YYEKEE (reference sequence). Trimming took 2 bases from V and 5 from J; bases not matched to a gene: 2. This CDR3 has 14 residues. The CDR3 protein is CASSLGTGGTEAFF. The CDR3, as DNA: TGTGCCAGCAGCTTAGGGACAGGGGGAACTGAAGCTTTCTTT.

The chain links TRBV30 to TRBJ1-3; TRBD1 agrees at 10 bases. CDR3 length equals 14 residues. The germline V gene has CDR1 GTSNPN and CDR2 SVGIG (reference sequence). After removal of 5 bases from V and 4 bases from J, the junction contained 5 bases not matched to a gene. CDR3: CAWGQGEAGNTIYF. The CDR3 nucleotides read TGTGCCTGGGGACAGGGGGAAGCAGGAAACACCATATATTTT.

CDR3 region: CASRSDRGLKEGYTF. CDR3 nucleotides: TGTGCCAGCAGGTCAGACAGGGGGCTGAAGGAGGGCTACACCTTC. This chain uses TRBV7-2 with TRBJ1-2, with TRBD1 matching 10 bases. The CDR3 is made up of 15 amino acids. V lost 6 bases and J lost 8; bases outside the gene matches: 12. Germline values: CDR1 SGHTA, CDR2 FQGNSA.

The rearrangement links TRBV6-1 to TRBJ1-5; 9 bases match TRBD1. Trimming cost V 3 bases and J 6 bases; bases outside gene matches: 9. The CDR3 runs to 16 residues. Germline values: CDR1 MNHNS, CDR2 SASEGT. The CDR3 bases are TGTGCCAGCAGTGACGAGGGACAGGGAGGGTTTCAGCCCCAGCATTTT. It codes for CASSDEGQGGFQPQHF.

This chain uses TRBV5-6 with TRBJ2-5; TRBD2 is a possible D gene (5 bases). Deletions cut 4 bases from V and 1 base from J, with 14 bases between. The V gene's germline CDR1 is SGHDT and CDR2 YYEEEE. The CDR3 runs to 15 residues. The DNA for the CDR3 is TGTGCCAGCAGCGGGAGAATGACGATCCAAGAGACCCAGTACTTC. It specifies CASSGRMTIQETQYF.

The chain links TRBV6-2 or TRBV6-3 to TRBJ1-1; D uncertain. The germline V and J ends were trimmed by 2 bases and 7 bases, with 14 bases remaining between them. Germline CDR1 is MNHEY and CDR2 is SVGEGT. CDR3 length equals 14 residues. CDR3 DNA: TGTGCCAGCAGTTACCTTCAGATAGCCTATGAAGCTTTCTTT. Encoded protein: CASSYLQIAYEAFF.

This sequence joins TRBV5-4 and TRBJ2-5; D is possibly TRBD1 (7 bases). Trimming stripped 2 bases from V and 5 bases from J, with 16 bases between. The CDR3 runs to 15 residues. The germline CDR1 and CDR2 sequences are SGHNT and YYREEE (reference sequence). CDR3 nucleotide sequence: TGTGCCAGCAGCTTAGGGGGCGGGGTAGGGGAGACCCAGTACTTC. This translates into CASSLGGGVGETQYF. The variable domain in full, with the rest retrieved from reference TRBV5-4 and TRBJ2-5, is ETGVTQSPTHLIKTRGQQVTLRCSSQSGHNTVSWYQQALGQGPQFIFQYYREEENGRGNFPPRFSGLQFPNYSSELNVNALELDDSALYLCASSLGGGVGETQYFGPGTRLLVL.

This chain connects TRBV7-9 to TRBJ1-1, with a possible D match to TRBD1 (5 bases). Trimming pared 2 bases from V and 1 base from J, leaving 17 bases between. The V gene's germline CDR1 is SEHNR and CDR2 FQNEAQ (reference sequence). The CDR3 is 17 amino acids. Here the CDR3 DNA reads TGTGCCAGCAGCTTAAGGTTTTCTGGGACGGCGAACACTGAAGCTTTCTTT. Its translation: CASSLRFSGTANTEAFF.

This clone was observed a single time. This rearrangement joins TRBV15 to TRBJ1-2; 7 bases map to TRBD1. The CDR3 totals 12 residues. Trimming removed 3 bases from V and 5 bases from J; junction bases left unmatched: 0. Germline V CDR1 and CDR2: LNHNV, YYDKDF (reference sequence). This chain's CDR3 is CATSRDRYGYTF. The CDR3 DNA reads as TGTGCCACCAGCAGGGACAGGTATGGCTACACCTTC.

The chain uses TRBV2 and TRBJ2-6, with D perhaps matching TRBD1 (6 bases). Germline assignment: CDR1 SNHLY and CDR2 FYNNEI. Trimming stripped 8 bases from V and 0 bases from J, with 8 bases between. This CDR3 has 14 residues. The CDR3 sequence: CASGQSSGANVLTF. CDR3 DNA: TGTGCCAGCGGACAGAGCTCTGGGGCCAACGTCCTGACTTTC. The complete variable domain, with remaining parts taken from reference TRBV2 and TRBJ2-6, reads EPEVTQTPSHQVTQMGQEVILRCVPISNHLYFYWYRQILGQKVEFLVSFYNNEISEKSEIFDDQFSVERPDGSNFTLKIRSTKLEDSAMYFCASGQSSGANVLTFGAGSRLTVL.

The chain links TRBV12-3 or TRBV12-4 to TRBJ1-4; TRBD1 is a possible D gene (6 bases). CDR3 length: 13 residues. Trimming removed 9 bases at V and 8 bases at J, with 16 bases between. Here the CDR3 DNA reads TGTGCCAGTTCACAGGGTTGGGAGGAAAAACTGTTTTTT. Its translation: CASSQGWEEKLFF.

The CDR3 is CASSPGEGYEQYF. DNA of the CDR3: TGTGCCAGCAGCCCCGGGGAGGGGTACGAGCAGTACTTC. The rearrangement links TRBV11-3 to TRBJ2-7, with 7 bases fitting TRBD2. V lost 5 bases to trimming and J lost 4 bases; unmatched junction nucleotides: 5. The CDR3 is 13 residues long. Germline V gene sequence: CDR1 SGHNT, CDR2 YENEEA.

CDR3 nucleotides: TGTGCCAGCAGCTCTATCCCCACAGGGGGCAACACCGGGGAGCTGTTTTTT. This sequence encodes CASSSIPTGGNTGELFF. The chain employs TRBV7-8 and TRBJ2-2; 9 nucleotides agree with TRBD1. Germline-derived CDR1 and CDR2 are SGHVS and FQNEAQ. The V segment lost 4 bases and the J segment 2 bases; nucleotides outside the gene matches: 8. The CDR3 length is 17 residues.

This chain connects TRBV28 to TRBJ2-3, with D tentatively TRBD2 (5 bases). The length of the CDR3 is 14 residues. Germline CDR1 reads MDHEN; CDR2 reads SYDVKM. Trimming shortened V by 3 bases and J by 2 bases, and 9 bases separated the two germline ends. The CDR3 loop is CASSLRGFTDTQYF. The CDR3 coding sequence is TGTGCCAGCAGTTTGAGAGGGTTCACAGATACGCAGTATTTT.

In DNA form, the CDR3 reads TGTGCCAGCAGCTTAGGGGCAGGGGATTCCTACGAGCAGTACTTC. Residues: CASSLGAGDSYEQYF. The chain uses TRBV11-3 and TRBJ2-7; TRBD1 is a possible D gene (6 bases). The CDR3 runs to 15 residues. With 1 base removed from V and 1 base from J, the gap between germline ends came to 11 bases. Germline CDR1 is SGHNT and CDR2 is YENEEA.